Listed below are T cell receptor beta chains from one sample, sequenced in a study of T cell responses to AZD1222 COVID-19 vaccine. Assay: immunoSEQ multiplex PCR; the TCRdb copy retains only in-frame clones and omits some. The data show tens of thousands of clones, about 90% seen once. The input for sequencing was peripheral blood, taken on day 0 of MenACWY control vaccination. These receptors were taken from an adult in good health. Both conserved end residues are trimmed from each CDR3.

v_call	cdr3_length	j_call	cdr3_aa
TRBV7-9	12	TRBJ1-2	ASSSFRDRNGYT
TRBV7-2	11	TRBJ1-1	ASSRGLNTEAF
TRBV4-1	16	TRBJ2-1	ASSQDTPGTSGHREQF
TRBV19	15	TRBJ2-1	ASSMRSLGQADNEQF
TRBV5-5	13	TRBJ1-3	ASSLTPGAGNTIY
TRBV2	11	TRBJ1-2	ASSPEGNYGYT
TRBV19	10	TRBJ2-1	ASTLDRNEQF
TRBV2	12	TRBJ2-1	ASSGLAGESEQF
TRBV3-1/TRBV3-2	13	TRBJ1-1	ASSQDGTANTEAF
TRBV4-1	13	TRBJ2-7	ASSLLAGATYEQY
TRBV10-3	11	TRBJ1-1	AGAGGADTEAF
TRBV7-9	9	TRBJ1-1	ASYGDHEAF
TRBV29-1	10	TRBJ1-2	SARGQTYGYT
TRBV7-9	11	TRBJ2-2	ASSPGGAGELF
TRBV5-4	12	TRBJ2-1	ASSSGLFRDEQF
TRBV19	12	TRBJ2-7	ASSPSRPAYEQY
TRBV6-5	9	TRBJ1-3	ASAAGNTIY
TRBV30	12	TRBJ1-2	AWSVTGQGNSYT